Below, one TCR beta chain is given with its context. What it recognizes is unknown. This sample stems from a study of T cells in Graves' hyperthyroidism and ophthalmopathy. Study-level results: The majority of expanded thyroid clonotypes above 0.001 also appeared in blood.

CDR1 is ENHRY and CDR2 is SYGVKD in the germline V gene. This CDR3 comprises 14 residues. Trimming removed 7 bases from V and 7 bases from J; junction bases left unmatched: 6. Graves' hyperthyroidism was deemed stable given no ophthalmopathy progression within 18 months. With a duration under 2 months, the hyperthyroidism was newly diagnosed in patients aged 18 to 65. Fresh peripheral blood, approximately 10 ml, was the source of the PBMCs. Researchers amplified the TCR beta CDR3 regions from RNA transcripts. Primed by the HTBI set, a first-round RT-PCR was run on the TCR CDR3. TCRdb re-derived calls from the multiplex PCR reads in MiXCR, one entry per CDR3 protein. The sample has hundreds of thousands of distinct CDR3 sequences; about 35% are singletons.

The chain recombines TRBV10-3 with TRBJ1-6; 8 bases match TRBD1. The clonotype comes from a woman aged 40 to 50 with Graves' hyperthyroidism. Sequenced material: blood. The chain's CDR3 is CAIKDREGNSPLHF. CDR3 DNA sequence: TGTGCCATCAAGGACAGGGAGGGGAATTCACCCCTCCACTTT.